Listed below are T cell receptor beta chains from one sample, sequenced in a study of shared clonotypes between healthy human individuals. The repertoire was sequenced with immunoSEQ multiplex PCR; TCRdb's copy has only in-frame clones and lacks some. The table lists about 2 million clones, around 96% of them singletons, with roughly 1.1% in the top ten. The sample taken for sequencing was naive CD8+ T cells sorted from blood. Every receptor here comes from a man between 18 and 35 years old in good health. The CDR3 runs from the conserved cysteine through the conserved F or W.

v_gene	len	CDR3aa
TRBV12-2	16	CASRTGGPRDYNEQFF
TRBV6-5	14	CASSETDRSYEQYF
TRBV9	15	CASSVDSGNIYEQYF
TRBV2	16	CASRPGAAGVEEKLFF
TRBV4-1	16	CASSQDGTGSSDTQYF
TRBV6-4	12	CASQDRSGEQFF
TRBV5-1	18	CASSLILAGPRDRETQYF
TRBV27	15	CASSLEPTGSYEQYF
TRBV7-2	15	CASSYRLAGQETQYF
TRBV6-5	15	CASRQTGTSLSEQYF
TRBV27	18	CASSFFPPRRQAAHGYTF
TRBV5-6	17	CASSPGGLAGFTDTQYF
TRBV7-8	13	CASSFWMNTEAFF
TRBV7-9	11	CASRLGNEQFF
TRBV28	10	CASLDRGGHF
TRBV6-1	12	CASSGLGGEQYF
TRBV5-6	14	CASSFGAGAGELFF
TRBV2	15	CASSRGTSFTDTQYF
TRBV9	15	CASSEGTGKTYEQYF
TRBV5-6	17	CASSTGRGGAVSYEQYF
TRBV19	16	CASTPGWGAPNYGYTF
TRBV28	14	CASSPKGSYNEQFF
TRBV28	15	CASSFLTGLEDTQYF
TRBV4-3	15	CASSQDNSYSYEQYF
TRBV27	15	CASSSASVSYNEQFF
TRBV7-9	16	CASSLRDGISYNEQFF
TRBV13	14	CASSLEREPDTQYF
TRBV2	11	CASRDESGYTF
TRBV5-4	15	CASSLDRNINYGYTF
TRBV7-9	13	CASSPRDSDEAFF
TRBV30	12	CAWTKEGPLAFF
TRBV9	16	CASSVEVKWDSHGYTF
TRBV5-6	13	CASSVDLNTEAFF
TRBV10-1	16	CASASGLAGGGNEQFF
TRBV5-8	11	CASSLLDEQYF
TRBV6-1	13	CASSFRESYEQYF
TRBV30	14	CAWSVLGESYEQYF
TRBV11-2	14	CASSPGLTNEKLFF
TRBV2	15	CASSEGQSFNYGYTF
TRBV25-1	14	CASSEFENLETQYF
TRBV7-9	15	CASKGDREPPGEQYF
TRBV4-3	15	CASIPRQGYNSPLHF
TRBV7-9	13	CASSSDYNYGYTF
TRBV18	18	CASSPNPGTSGSGYEQYF
TRBV19	14	CARLLGGGLETQYF
TRBV5-1	13	CASSWDRGYEQYF